The clone carrying this T cell receptor (beta chain) was detected a few times. The target antigen is unknown. The sample belongs to a study of OX40 agonist ivuxolimab in advanced cancers. Study at large: Ivuxolimab, which patients received intravenously every 2 weeks, was dosed at 0.01 to 10 mg/kg. Dose-escalation patients had hepatocellular carcinoma, melanoma, renal cell or head and neck cancer. Participants could have had prior anti-PD-1, anti-PD-L1 or anti-CTLA-4 therapy, and around 40% had some. Whole-study results and caveats: The study did not work out the antigen specificity of the expanded peripheral T cells.

Measured with immunoSEQ multiplex PCR; TCRdb has only the in-frame clones, and not every one. The repertoire holds 71,000 or so clones, with roughly 86% as singletons. The germline gives CDR1 KGHSH, CDR2 LQKENI. V gave up 3 bases and J gave up 5 bases, with 8 bases separating them. The CDR3 covers 13 residues. The receptor was isolated from an adult with an advanced solid tumor such as melanoma, head and neck, liver or kidney cancer. Material: CD4+ or CD8+ T cells sorted from blood, obtained in a trial of the OX40 agonist ivuxolimab. The chain joins TRBV18 to TRBJ2-1; D is undetermined. CDR3 sequence (DNA): TGTGCCAGCTCACCGTATAGGGACAATGAGCAGTTCTTC. Its protein product is CASSPYRDNEQFF.